This entry describes one T cell receptor beta chain. Its antigen is still unknown. The input lacks base qualities; no much larger clone sits a single base away. This sample is drawn from a study of cytomegalovirus exposure and HLA in healthy donors (dated by TCRdb to 2016 to 2017). For context, the study as a whole: An earlier analysis of 587 of the donors reported 250 to 350 Gb of sequence data and around 120 million unique TCR beta sequences from 150 million to 200 million T cells. The number of typed donors differed by locus: roughly 629-640 for A, B, C, DRB1 and DQB1; roughly 510 for DQA1; around 580 for DPA1; and approximately 450 for DPB1. A separate validation cohort of more than 100 different subjects was used in addition to the roughly 720-subject first cohort. The genetic ancestry cluster associated with self-reported Caucasian donors included 81% of the 398 genotyped donors. The study combined high-throughput TCR immunosequencing, statistical association of individual TCRs with disease status, and machine learning to predict cytomegalovirus infection status. The study profiled the T cell repertoires of 500 to 800 subjects by immunosequencing and related them to cytomegalovirus serostatus. A later genetic analysis took genome-wide SNP genotypes for about three fifths of the 666 donors and used that subset as a discovery cohort. Donor age, sex, ethnicity and CMV serostatus were compiled alongside the repertoire data. About 330 gigabases of sequencing data and around 90 million unique TCR sequences made up an early release that covered roughly 670 HLA-typed donors. Roughly 5 DR-DQ haplotypes were handled as single units for association and clustering, since linkage in the cohort was strong. The study aimed to test whether cataloging public T cell receptors could reveal signatures of past pathogen exposure. HLA typing covered class I and class II loci at four-digit resolution. Rather than using new phenotypic data, the later analysis identified candidate immune exposures from TCR beta sequences and from how often those sequences occurred across donors. Every discovery cohort repertoire had been produced on one sequencing platform. A later analysis re-examined previously published TCR beta repertoires from more than 650 donors and added high-resolution HLA genotyping to investigate patterns of TCR occurrence. Across around 400 genotyped donors of the cohort, an average of approximately 240,000 unique TCR beta nucleotide sequences per donor were sequenced, and 15% to 20% of those sequences were non-productive. An earlier analysis of 450 to 750 of the donors used high-throughput TCR beta sequencing to judge whether each TCR beta V gene segment behaved as functional or pseudogenic.

Libraries were constructed by the immunoSEQ multiplex PCR assay. For the multiplex PCR, a mixture combining 60 forward primers for TCR Vbeta segments and 13 reverse primers for TCR Jbeta segments was used. Amplification of the CDR3 region of rearranged TCR beta genes was performed with a multiplex PCR assay on genomic DNA. On the Illumina HiSeq System, the amplified TCR beta libraries were sequenced as 87-base-pair reads. Processing in the source paper ran as follows. Across the 670 or so repertoires, a later analysis counted approximately 75 million unique TCR beta chains, 8.5 million to 12 million of which were shared by at least two donors. A nearest-neighbor algorithm error-corrected the raw reads and collapsed the reads into unique sequences, merging closely related sequences to remove PCR and sequencing errors. To assign V, D and J gene segments, CDR3 sequences were aligned to IMGT reference sequences. For a sequence to be retained, a match of at least six nucleotides was required to both a V gene segment and a J gene segment. A rearrangement counted as productive if the CDR3 had no stop codons and remained in frame with V and J, and every other rearrangement counted as non-productive. Following IMGT convention, CDR3 was defined as the stretch from the second conserved V-encoded cysteine to the conserved J-encoded phenylalanine. The earlier analysis of about 500 of the donors excluded sequences that lacked an unambiguous match to a single V gene segment. In an earlier analysis of more than 500 of the donors, a V segment was called functional when productive rearrangements were above 56.7%, and segregating when the standard deviation between donors exceeded 5%. To diagnose cytomegalovirus status from the catalog of TCR beta chain sequences, a statistical classification framework was built. A later analysis assigned V and J genes by comparing TCR nucleotide sequences with IMGT/GENE-DB human TR gene sequences. In a later analysis, CDR3 sequences and most-parsimonious VDJ recombination scenarios were assigned using the TCRdist pipeline. A later analysis defined each TCR beta chain by its CDR3 amino acid sequence plus V-gene family, and excluded reads lacking a unique V-gene family. A later analysis removed 450 to 600 highly shared, low-generation-probability nucleotide sequences to deal with suspected cross-contamination and a sequencing artifact. In a later analysis, a clonal expansion index was calculated for each public chain from normalized within-repertoire ranks of inferred template counts. A later analysis computed generation probabilities with a VDJ recombination model fitted to out-of-frame rearrangements, and checked the results against IGoR. In a later analysis, TCR-TCR, TCR-HLA and TCR-CMV co-occurrence was scored with hypergeometric tests, and a repertoire-size bias correction was applied to TCR pairs. To estimate false discovery rates, a later analysis permuted the HLA or CMV assignments 20 times. In a later analysis, co-occurring TCRs were grouped using DBSCAN, with TCRdist sequence similarity added in when clustering inside HLA-allele-positive subsets. Repertoires with fewer than 30,000 or more than 120,000 public chains were left out of co-occurrence clustering, as were four to six repertoires with anomalous nucleotide sharing. This immuneACCESS table, as held by TCRdb, lists in-frame sequences with V and J called but not all clones. Of the missing ones, under half trace to an unresolved V gene in checked studies; the others have no known cause. The V and J calls and clone size were taken over from that table, and D and trimming were inferred from the DNA. This sample has about 160,000 clones in its table, and just under 80% of those were observed once. Jointly, the top ten make up 7% of the sample.

Study-level results and caveats: In this cohort, only TCR beta chains were sequenced, and detectable features were limited by the absence of alpha or paired-chain data. The classifier was reported to diagnose cytomegalovirus status with high specificity and sensitivity in both the original cohort and the validation cohort. A later genetic analysis associated a missense DCLRE1C variant with V-gene and J-gene trimming of TCR beta chains, and an independent cohort replicated the association. Most CMV-associated TCR beta chains appeared to be HLA-restricted in a later analysis, and the HLA associations seemed to be driven largely by CMV exposure. Compared with the 666-donor mean, donors in an Asian-associated ancestry cluster had fewer N-insertions in productive TCRs, according to a later genetic analysis. Specific HLA alleles were associated with 15,000 to 20,000 TCR beta sequences at a false discovery rate of 0.05 in a later analysis. The study gave a list of more than 150 TCR beta chains associated with cytomegalovirus. Roughly uniform sequencing depth across donors was assumed in presence/absence analyses, although this assumption may not hold. A cluster of highly shared sequence variants was judged likely to be a technical artifact of the sequencing pipeline. The authors suggested that the approach could potentially be extended to other disease states and immunological phenotypes. A later analysis found that HLA-associated TCR beta chains were more clonally expanded and had lower generation probabilities than equally common non-associated chains. Because HLA typing was unavailable for some donors at each locus, only the typed subset was used in association tests. When HLA alleles, especially DR and DQ, strongly co-occurred, TCR associations were difficult to assign to individual alleles. A further reported finding was that TCR beta sequences accurately predicted the HLA-A and HLA-B alleles for most subjects in the first cohort. Because counts were too low, seventeen rarely observed V segments, including chromosome 9 orphons, were excluded from the earlier analysis of roughly 580 of the donors. Because the 87-base-pair reads could not distinguish some IMGT-functional V segments, including TRBV6-2 and TRBV6-3, those segments were excluded. Correlated functional status among segregating V segments might be attributable to linkage disequilibrium, but an unknown experimental factor could not be ruled out. Most TCR sequences were observed very rarely across donors, whereas some public TCRs were present in many individuals. In vitro tests confirmed that three of the cytomegalovirus-associated TCR beta chains recognize cytomegalovirus antigens. According to a later analysis, TCR association rates differed among HLA loci, with DRB1 alleles showing the most associated TCRs and HLA-C alleles showing the fewest. Broadly in line with IMGT annotations, most TCR beta V segments showed up in productive rearrangements about 90% or about 30% of the time in an earlier analysis of around 550 of the donors. CMV serostatus was the only immune exposure information available for the cohort. A later analysis reported that several top co-occurrence clusters appeared linked to parvovirus B19, influenza, CMV and Epstein-Barr virus.

The germline V gene supplies CDR1 MGHRA and CDR2 YSYEKL. From the cysteine up to the phenylalanine, the CDR3 has a length of 17 residues. Only CDR3 DNA is held: 51 bases, read in frame from base 1. The V end gives up 4 bases and the J end 1 base, leaving 5 bases in the junction not matched to a gene. The cohort consisted of hundreds of healthy bone marrow donors. All cohort members were sampled while nominally healthy, although unrecorded immune exposures were likely present. The donor was CMV seropositive and belonged to the group of 250 to 350 seropositive cohort members. A peripheral blood sample was collected from each donor, and TCR beta sequencing was performed on peripheral blood mononuclear cells. Genomic DNA was extracted from the blood cell samples with the Qiagen DNeasy Blood Extraction Kit.

Sequencing input: PBMCs. The rearrangement joined TRBV4-1 to TRBJ2-1; 12 bases in the junction line up with TRBD2. This receptor was identified in a woman between 40 and 55 years old in good health and CMV-seropositive. The nucleotides are TGCGCCAGCAGCCCGATTGGACTAGCGGGGTCCTACAATGAGCAGTTCTTC. It translates to CASSPIGLAGSYNEQFF.